This record looks at one T cell receptor (beta chain) sequence and its context. In germline, CDR1 is WNHNN, CDR2 SYGVQD (reference sequence). This CDR3 spans 16 amino acids. The ends lost 7 bases at V and 6 bases at J; junction bases unmatched: 14. Per the authors' pipeline: Amplifying reference gene primers gave estimates of nucleated cell counts. Using immunoSEQ multiplex PCR, the repertoire was profiled, and TCRdb retains in-frame clones only, with some absent. Clonal size and the V and J genes are those of that table, whereas D and trimming came from the DNA. Here the sample spans over 130,000 clones, 84% being singletons. This record belongs to a study of blood T cell repertoires in COVID-19. Across the whole study: Whether acute or convalescent, the COVID-19 samples came from the United States, Italy and Spain. PBMCs, B-cell-depleted T cells, or T cells were the source of the cDNA or gDNA that made up the material.

V is TRBV10-1 and J is TRBJ2-7, with TRBD1 matching over 11 bases. Sequencing was performed on peripheral blood. The sequence was collected from a woman aged 60-75 years with acute or convalescent COVID-19. Here the CDR3 DNA reads TGCGCCAGCACGTCATTCCGGGACAGGGGGGCCTCCGAGCAGTACTTC. As protein: CASTSFRDRGASEQYF.